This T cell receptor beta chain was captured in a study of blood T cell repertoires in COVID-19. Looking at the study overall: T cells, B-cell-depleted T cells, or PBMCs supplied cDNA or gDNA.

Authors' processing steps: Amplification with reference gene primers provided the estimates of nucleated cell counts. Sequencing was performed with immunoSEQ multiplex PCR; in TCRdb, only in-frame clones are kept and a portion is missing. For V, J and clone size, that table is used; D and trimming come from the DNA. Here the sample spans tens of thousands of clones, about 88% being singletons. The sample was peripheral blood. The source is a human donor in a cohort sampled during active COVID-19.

CDR3 nucleotides: TGTGCCAGCAGTTTGTTAAACAATGAGCAGTTCTTC. It encodes CASSLLNNEQFF. The chain couples TRBV27 to TRBJ2-1; D remains unclear. The CDR3 covers 12 residues. The germline V gene encodes CDR1 MNHEY and CDR2 SMNVEV (reference sequence). The V end was cut by 3 bases, the J end by 5 bases, with 5 bases between.